The 2 T cell receptor beta chains in this list originate from one sample, sequenced in a study of blood T cell repertoires in COVID-19. Sequencing used immunoSEQ multiplex PCR; TCRdb keeps in-frame clones, though not all of them. Among 310,000 or so clones listed, around nine tenths were seen once. The specimen was peripheral blood. The receptor source for this set is a man aged 50-60 years with active or convalescent COVID-19.

V and J are TRBV7-3 and TRBJ2-3; the match to TRBD1 covers 7 bases. This CDR3 spans 14 amino acids. Unmatched junction bases numbered 4, after V lost 5 bases and J lost 2 bases. Germline V CDR1 and CDR2: SGHTA, FQGTGA. The CDR3 spells CASSMGQHTDTQYF. CDR3 coding DNA: TGTGCCAGCAGCATGGGACAGCACACAGATACGCAGTATTTT. Based on the CDR3 plus reference TRBV7-3 and TRBJ2-3, the full variable domain is GAGVSQTPSNKVTEKGKYVELRCDPISGHTALYWYRQSLGQGPEFLIYFQGTGAADDSGLPNDRFFAVRPEGSVSTLKIQRTERGDSAVYLCASSMGQHTDTQYFGPGTRLTVL.

The chain is built from TRBV9 and TRBJ1-3, with 7 bases lining up with TRBD1. The CDR3 has 15 residues. Per germline, CDR1 SGDLS and CDR2 YYNGEE. Trimming at V came to 0 bases and at J to 3 bases, leaving 3 bases not matched to a gene. CDR3 sequence: CASSVAGTDGNTIYF. The CDR3, as DNA: TGTGCCAGCAGCGTAGCTGGGACAGATGGAAACACCATATATTTT.